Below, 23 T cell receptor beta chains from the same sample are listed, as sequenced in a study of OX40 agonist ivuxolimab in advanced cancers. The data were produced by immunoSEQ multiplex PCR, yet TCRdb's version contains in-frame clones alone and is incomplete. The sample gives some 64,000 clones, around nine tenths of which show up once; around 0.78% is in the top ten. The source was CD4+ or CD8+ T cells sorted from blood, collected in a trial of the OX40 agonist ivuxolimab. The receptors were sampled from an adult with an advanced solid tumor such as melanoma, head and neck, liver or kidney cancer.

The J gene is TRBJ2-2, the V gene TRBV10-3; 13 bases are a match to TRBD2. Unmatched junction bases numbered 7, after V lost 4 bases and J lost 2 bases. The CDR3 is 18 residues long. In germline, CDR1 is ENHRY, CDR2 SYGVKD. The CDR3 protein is CAISGAGLAGVNTGELFF. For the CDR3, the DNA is TGTGCCATCAGTGGAGCCGGACTAGCGGGGGTAAACACCGGGGAGCTGTTTTTT.

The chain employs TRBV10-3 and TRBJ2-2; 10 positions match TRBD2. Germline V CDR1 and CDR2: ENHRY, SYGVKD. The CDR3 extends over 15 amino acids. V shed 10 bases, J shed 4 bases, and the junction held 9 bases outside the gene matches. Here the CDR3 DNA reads TGTGCCAACCAAGCGGGAGGGTCGGGCACCGGGGAGCTGTTTTTT. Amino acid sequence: CANQAGGSGTGELFF.

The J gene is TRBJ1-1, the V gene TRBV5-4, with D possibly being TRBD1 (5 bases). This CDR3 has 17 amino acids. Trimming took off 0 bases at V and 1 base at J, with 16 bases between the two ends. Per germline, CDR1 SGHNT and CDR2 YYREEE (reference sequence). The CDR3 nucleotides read TGTGCCAGCAGCTTGGACACCAGGGAGCTCAGGAACACTGAAGCTTTCTTT. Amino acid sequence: CASSLDTRELRNTEAFF.

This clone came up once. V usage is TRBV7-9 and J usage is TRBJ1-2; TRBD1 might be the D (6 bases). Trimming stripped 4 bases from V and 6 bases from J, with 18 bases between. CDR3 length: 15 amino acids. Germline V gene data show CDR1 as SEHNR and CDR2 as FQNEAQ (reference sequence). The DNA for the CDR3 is TGTGCCAGCAGCTCCAGACAGGCCGTTTTCGATGGCTACACCTTC. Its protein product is CASSSRQAVFDGYTF.

The CDR3 nucleotides read TGTGCCAGCAGCTTAGGGGGCCCGATGGAGGGAGAGCAGTTCTTC. Protein sequence: CASSLGGPMEGEQFF. The chain has TRBV7-9 and TRBJ2-1, with a tentative D call TRBD2 (6 bases). This CDR3 region has 15 residues. V lost 1 base, J lost 10 bases, and 17 bases lay in between. In germline, CDR1 is SEHNR, CDR2 FQNEAQ (reference sequence).

CDR3 region: CASSFIRGPGNIQYF. The CDR3 coding sequence is TGTGCCAGCTCATTTATCAGGGGGCCCGGAAACATTCAGTACTTC. V is TRBV18 and J is TRBJ2-4; 8 nucleotides match TRBD1. Germline assignment: CDR1 KGHSH and CDR2 LQKENI. Unmatched junction bases numbered 9, after V lost 5 bases and J lost 6 bases. This CDR3 comprises 15 residues.

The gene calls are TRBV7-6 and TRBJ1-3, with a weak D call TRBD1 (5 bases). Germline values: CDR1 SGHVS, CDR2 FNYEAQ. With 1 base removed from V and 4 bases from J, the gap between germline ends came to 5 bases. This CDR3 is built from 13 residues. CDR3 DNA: TGTGCCAGCAGCTTAGGACAGGGAAACACCATATATTTT. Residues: CASSLGQGNTIYF.

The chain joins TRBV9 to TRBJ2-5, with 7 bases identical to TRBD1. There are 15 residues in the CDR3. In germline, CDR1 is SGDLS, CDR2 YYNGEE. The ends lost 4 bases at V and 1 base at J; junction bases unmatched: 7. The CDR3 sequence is CASSKRQGSQETQYF. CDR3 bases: TGTGCCAGCAGCAAACGACAGGGTTCCCAAGAGACCCAGTACTTC.

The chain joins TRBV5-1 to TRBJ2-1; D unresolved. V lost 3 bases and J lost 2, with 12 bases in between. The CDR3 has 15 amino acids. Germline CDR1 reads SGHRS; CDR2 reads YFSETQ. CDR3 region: CASSSGGVTYNEQFF. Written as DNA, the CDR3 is TGCGCCAGCAGCTCTGGTGGGGTAACCTACAATGAGCAGTTCTTC.

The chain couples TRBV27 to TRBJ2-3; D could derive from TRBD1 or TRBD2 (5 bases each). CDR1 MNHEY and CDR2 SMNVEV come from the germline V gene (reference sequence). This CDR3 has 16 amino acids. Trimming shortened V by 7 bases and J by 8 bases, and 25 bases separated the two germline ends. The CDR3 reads CASTTLGGTGLATQYF. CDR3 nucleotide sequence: TGTGCCAGCACTACCCTTGGCGGCACGGGGCTTGCTACGCAGTATTTT.

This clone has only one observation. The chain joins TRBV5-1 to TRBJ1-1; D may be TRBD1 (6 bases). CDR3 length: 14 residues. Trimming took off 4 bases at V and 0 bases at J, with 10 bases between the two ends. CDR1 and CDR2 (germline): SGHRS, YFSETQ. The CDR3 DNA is TGCGCCAGCAGCCGGGGACACATGAACACTGAAGCTTTCTTT. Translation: CASSRGHMNTEAFF.

This CDR3 reads CASSSSGGGKTEAFF. The CDR3 region has the DNA TGTGCCAGCAGTTCCTCAGGGGGAGGTAAGACTGAAGCTTTCTTT. This rearrangement joins TRBV6-5 to TRBJ1-1; 7 nucleotides align to TRBD1. V lost 4 bases, J lost 5 bases, and 10 bases stayed unmatched. The CDR3 loop spans 15 amino acids. Germline-derived CDR1 and CDR2 are MNHEY and SVGAGI.

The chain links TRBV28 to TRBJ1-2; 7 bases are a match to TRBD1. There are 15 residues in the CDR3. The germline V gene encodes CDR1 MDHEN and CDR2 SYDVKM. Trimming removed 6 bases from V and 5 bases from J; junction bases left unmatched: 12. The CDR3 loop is CASRRQGASDYGYTF. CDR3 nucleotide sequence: TGTGCCAGCAGAAGACAGGGCGCGTCGGATTATGGCTACACCTTC.

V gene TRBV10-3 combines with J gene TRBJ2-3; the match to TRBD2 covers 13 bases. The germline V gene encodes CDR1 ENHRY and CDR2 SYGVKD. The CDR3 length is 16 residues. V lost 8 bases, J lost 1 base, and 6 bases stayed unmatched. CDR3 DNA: TGTGCCATCGCGATAGGACTAGCGGGAGGCACAGATACGCAGTATTTT. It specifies CAIAIGLAGGTDTQYF.

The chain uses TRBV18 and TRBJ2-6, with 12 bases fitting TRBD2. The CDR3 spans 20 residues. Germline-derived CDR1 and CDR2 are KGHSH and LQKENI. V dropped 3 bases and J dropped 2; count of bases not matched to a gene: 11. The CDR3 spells CASSPIQLAGGTTGANVLTF. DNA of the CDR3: TGTGCCAGCTCACCGATACAACTAGCGGGAGGTACAACTGGGGCCAACGTCCTGACTTTC.

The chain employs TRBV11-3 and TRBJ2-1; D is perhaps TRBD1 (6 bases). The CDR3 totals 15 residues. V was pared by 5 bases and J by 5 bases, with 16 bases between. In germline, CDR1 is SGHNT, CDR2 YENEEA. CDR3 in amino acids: CASSASGTHNNEQFF. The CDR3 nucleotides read TGTGCCAGCAGCGCCTCCGGGACACATAACAATGAGCAGTTCTTC.

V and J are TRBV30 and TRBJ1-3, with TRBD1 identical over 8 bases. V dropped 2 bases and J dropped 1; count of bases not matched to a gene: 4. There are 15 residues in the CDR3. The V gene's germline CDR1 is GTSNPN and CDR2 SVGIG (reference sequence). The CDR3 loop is CAWSTGQGSGNTIYF. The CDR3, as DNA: TGTGCCTGGAGTACCGGACAGGGTTCTGGAAACACCATATATTTT.

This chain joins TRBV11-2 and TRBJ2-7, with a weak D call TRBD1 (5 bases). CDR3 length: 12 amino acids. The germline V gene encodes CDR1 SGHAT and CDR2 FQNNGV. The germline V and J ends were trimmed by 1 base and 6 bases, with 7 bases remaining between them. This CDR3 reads CASSLARVEQYF. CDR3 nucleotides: TGTGCCAGCAGCTTAGCCAGGGTCGAGCAGTACTTC. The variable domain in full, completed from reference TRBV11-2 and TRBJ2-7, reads EAGVAQSPRYKIIEKRQSVAFWCNPISGHATLYWYQQILGQGPKLLIQFQNNGVVDDSQLPKDRFSAERLKGVDSTLKIQPAKLEDSAVYLCASSLARVEQYFGPGTRLTVT.

The CDR3 loop reads CANQAEDYNEQFF. For the CDR3, the DNA is TGTGCCAATCAGGCGGAGGACTACAATGAGCAGTTCTTC. The chain combines TRBV7-9 with TRBJ2-1, with D possibly TRBD2 on 5 matching bases. Trimming shortened V by 10 bases and J by 3 bases, and 13 bases separated the two germline ends. CDR3 length equals 13 residues. Per germline, CDR1 SEHNR and CDR2 FQNEAQ (reference sequence).

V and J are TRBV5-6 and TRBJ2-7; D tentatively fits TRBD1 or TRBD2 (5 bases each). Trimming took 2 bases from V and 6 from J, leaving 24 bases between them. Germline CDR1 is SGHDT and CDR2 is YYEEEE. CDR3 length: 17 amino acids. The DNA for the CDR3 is TGTGCCAGCAGCTTTAGACCGGGACGGAGTTCCCCTCCCGAGCAGTACTTC. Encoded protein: CASSFRPGRSSPPEQYF.

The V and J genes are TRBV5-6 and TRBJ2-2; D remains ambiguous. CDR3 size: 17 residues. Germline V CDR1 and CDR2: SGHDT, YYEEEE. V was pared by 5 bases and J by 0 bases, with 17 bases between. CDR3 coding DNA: TGTGCCAGCAGGAGTAACGGACCAATATCGAACACCGGGGAGCTGTTTTTT. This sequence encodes CASRSNGPISNTGELFF.

The DNA for the CDR3 is TGTGCCAGCAGCTTACTAAGCACAGATACGCAGTATTTT. Translation: CASSLLSTDTQYF. V usage is TRBV7-9 and J usage is TRBJ2-3; D unclear. Germline-derived CDR1 and CDR2 are SEHNR and FQNEAQ (reference sequence). The CDR3 totals 13 residues. Trimming cost V 2 bases and J 0 bases, with 3 bases left between them.

Here the CDR3 reads CASSRDLYEQYF. The CDR3 bases are TGTGCCAGCAGTCGGGACTTGTACGAGCAGTACTTC. V and J are TRBV7-8 and TRBJ2-7; the D gene is possibly TRBD2 (6 bases). Per the germline V gene, CDR1 is SGHVS and CDR2 is FQNEAQ. V lost 6 bases to trimming and J lost 4 bases, with 10 bases between them. This CDR3 comprises 12 residues.